This T cell receptor beta chain was profiled in a study of early T cells in non-severe SARS-CoV-2 infection. For the study at large: It was bulk RNA from unsorted whole blood that was sequenced, and the chains were unpaired. Whole-study findings and limits: Anti-spike CD8 responses were favored by VDJdb matching, which missed private and CD4 specificities.

This clonotype was picked up many times. Its antigen is not identified. Individual cDNA molecules each received unique molecular identifiers attached to them. TCRdb re-derived calls from the 5' RACE reads in MiXCR, one entry per CDR3 protein. The sample shows 20,000 to 25,000 distinct CDR3 sequences, around 6% of them seen only once. The CDR3 is 12 amino acids. Trimming at V came to 7 bases and at J to 8 bases, leaving 7 bases not matched to a gene. Germline V gives CDR1 MNHEY, CDR2 SVGEGT. The V gene is TRBV6-2 or TRBV6-3, the J gene TRBJ1-2; 7 bases agree with TRBD1. The sample taken for sequencing was whole blood. This clonotype originated in an adult who was a healthcare worker with PCR-confirmed SARS-CoV-2 infection or an uninfected control (not recorded which). CDR3 in DNA: TGTGCCAGCACCGGGGACAGACGCGGCTACACCTTC. This encodes CASTGDRRGYTF.